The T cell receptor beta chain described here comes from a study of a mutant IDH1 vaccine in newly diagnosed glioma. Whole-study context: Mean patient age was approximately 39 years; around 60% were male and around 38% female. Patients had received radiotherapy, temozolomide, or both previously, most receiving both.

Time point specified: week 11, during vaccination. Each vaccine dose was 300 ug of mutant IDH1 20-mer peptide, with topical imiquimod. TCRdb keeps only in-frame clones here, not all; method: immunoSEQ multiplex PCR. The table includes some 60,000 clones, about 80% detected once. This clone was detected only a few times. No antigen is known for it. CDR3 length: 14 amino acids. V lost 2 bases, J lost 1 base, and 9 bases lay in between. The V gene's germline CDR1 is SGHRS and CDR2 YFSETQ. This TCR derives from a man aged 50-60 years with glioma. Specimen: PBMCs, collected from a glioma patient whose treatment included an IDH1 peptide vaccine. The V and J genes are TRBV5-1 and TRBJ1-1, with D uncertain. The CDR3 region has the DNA TGCGCCAGCAGCTTTCGAAGACAGAACACTGAAGCTTTCTTT. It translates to CASSFRRQNTEAFF. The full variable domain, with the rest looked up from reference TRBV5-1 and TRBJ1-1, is KAGVTQTPRYLIKTRGQQVTLSCSPISGHRSVSWYQQTPGQGLQFLFEYFSETQRNKGNFPGRFSGRQFSNSRSEMNVSTLELGDSALYLCASSFRRQNTEAFFGQGTRLTVV.